Below are 11 T cell receptor beta chains sequenced from a single sample in a study of shared clonotypes between healthy human individuals. Measured with immunoSEQ multiplex PCR; TCRdb has only the in-frame clones, and not every one. The sample holds roughly 2.4 million clones, approximately 95% seen once. The sample was naive CD4+ T cells sorted from blood. Documented subset: CD45RA+ positively selected. The receptors were gathered from a man aged 18 to 35 in good health.

This chain links TRBV5-1 with TRBJ2-3; 9 positions match TRBD1. Looked up from germline, CDR1 is SGHRS and CDR2 is YFSETQ. The CDR3 is made up of 14 amino acids. V dropped 4 bases and J dropped 6; count of bases not matched to a gene: 6. CDR3 nucleotide sequence: TGCGCCAGCAGCCGGGACAGGGAACGTGATACGCAGTATTTT. It specifies CASSRDRERDTQYF.

The CDR3 DNA is TGTGCCAGCGGGGGGCAGGTTAATGAAAAACTGTTTTTT. Translation: CASGGQVNEKLFF. The V and J genes are TRBV2 and TRBJ1-4, with D possibly matching TRBD1 (6 bases). Trimming took off 8 bases at V and 4 bases at J, with 11 bases between the two ends. CDR1 is SNHLY, CDR2 FYNNEI, per germline. The CDR3 sequence is 13 residues long.

This chain connects TRBV6-5 to TRBJ2-1, with a tentative D call TRBD2 (5 bases). Trimming shortened V by 2 bases and J by 5 bases, and 7 bases separated the two germline ends. This CDR3 has 13 residues. Germline CDR1 reads MNHEY; CDR2 reads SVGAGI. CDR3 coding DNA: TGTGCCAGCAGTTACGGAGGAAACAATGAGCAGTTCTTC. Translation gives CASSYGGNNEQFF.

This chain joins TRBV7-6 and TRBJ2-1; 12 nucleotides line up with TRBD2. Per germline, CDR1 SGHVS and CDR2 FNYEAQ. This CDR3 contains 16 residues. The J segment lost 7 bases and the V segment lost 5 bases, leaving 9 bases of the junction unmatched. CDR3 protein: CASSITTSGRVNEQFF. The CDR3 nucleotides read TGTGCCAGCAGCATAACGACTAGCGGGAGAGTAAATGAGCAGTTCTTC.

The genes are TRBV5-1 and TRBJ1-1, with D perhaps matching TRBD1 (6 bases). Between the trimmed V and J ends, which lost 2 bases and 1 base, there was a span of 12 bases. This CDR3 has 15 residues. The V gene's germline CDR1 is SGHRS and CDR2 YFSETQ. In nucleotides, the CDR3 is TGCGCCAGCAGCTTCCTACAGGGACCGAACACTGAAGCTTTCTTT. This sequence encodes CASSFLQGPNTEAFF. The entire variable domain, with the rest obtained from reference TRBV5-1 and TRBJ1-1, is as follows: KAGVTQTPRYLIKTRGQQVTLSCSPISGHRSVSWYQQTPGQGLQFLFEYFSETQRNKGNFPGRFSGRQFSNSRSEMNVSTLELGDSALYLCASSFLQGPNTEAFFGQGTRLTVV.

The chain couples TRBV4-1 to TRBJ2-5; the match to TRBD2 covers 14 bases. The ends lost 4 bases at V and 0 bases at J; junction bases unmatched: 7. The CDR3 consists of 18 residues. Germline CDR1 is MGHRA and CDR2 is YSYEKL. Written as DNA, the CDR3 is TGCGCCAGCAGCCCAGGACTAGCGGGGGGCGGAAACCAAGAGACCCAGTACTTC. The encoded protein is CASSPGLAGGGNQETQYF.

The chain links TRBV5-1 to TRBJ2-7; no clear D gene. Looked up from germline, CDR1 is SGHRS and CDR2 is YFSETQ. Deletions cut 7 bases from V and 4 bases from J, with 12 bases between. This CDR3 spans 12 amino acids. DNA for the CDR3: TGCGCCAGCCCCCAGCGCGGATACGAGCAGTACTTC. Its translation is CASPQRGYEQYF.

As for this clone: The same CDR3 is also encoded by other DNA sequences in this sample. The CDR3 DNA reads as TGCGCCAGCAGCCAAGATTGGGGAGAGACCCAGTACTTC. Translation gives CASSQDWGETQYF. V is TRBV4-1 and J is TRBJ2-5; D is uncertain. This CDR3 is built from 13 residues. CDR1 is MGHRA and CDR2 is YSYEKL in the germline V gene. V dropped 0 bases and J dropped 4 bases, with 6 bases sitting between them.

The chain is built from TRBV4-2 and TRBJ1-6; no clear D. The CDR3 extends over 12 amino acids. CDR1 is LGHNA and CDR2 is YNFKEQ in the germline V gene. Trimming left V 1 base short and J 7 bases short, with 2 bases between. The CDR3 sequence is CASSQGNSPLHF. The CDR3 DNA follows: TGTGCCAGCAGCCAAGGGAATTCACCCCTCCACTTT.

The J gene is TRBJ1-4, the V gene TRBV6-4, with TRBD1 as a possible D gene (6 bases). Per germline, CDR1 MRHNA and CDR2 SNTAGT. V lost 2 bases and J lost 4, with 17 bases in between. CDR3 length equals 17 residues. The CDR3 nucleotides read TGTGCCAGCAGTGACCCATACACAGGGTTTAGTAATGAAAAACTGTTTTTT. Translated: CASSDPYTGFSNEKLFF.

CDR3 residues: CASSLGRSDGYTF. Here the CDR3 DNA reads TGTGCCAGCAGCCTGGGCAGGTCGGATGGCTACACCTTC. The rearrangement links TRBV7-6 to TRBJ1-2; no reliable D call. Trimming stripped 5 bases from V and 6 bases from J, with 13 bases between. Germline V gene sequence: CDR1 SGHVS, CDR2 FNYEAQ. This CDR3 region has 13 residues.